The 2 T cell receptor beta chains reported below all come from one sample, sequenced in a study of shared clonotypes between healthy human individuals. Method: immunoSEQ multiplex PCR; TCRdb's copy keeps in-frame clones and lacks some. The data hold 450,000 to 500,000 clones, with roughly 80% observed a single time. The sequencing sample was made of PBMCs. These receptors all stem from a woman aged 35 to 49 in good health. Some clones in this sample may be carry-over from other donors' samples.

This clone was detected only once. V gene TRBV23-1 combines with J gene TRBJ2-1, with 8 nucleotides matching TRBD2. TRBV23-1 counts as an open reading frame of uncertain function. This CDR3 is 17 amino acids long. The J segment lost 9 bases and the V segment lost 7 bases, leaving 20 bases of the junction unmatched. This chain's CDR3 is CASTRGPGLVWEGEQFF. In DNA form, the CDR3 reads TGCGCCAGCACCCGAGGCCCGGGACTAGTGTGGGAAGGTGAGCAGTTCTTC.

This chain uses TRBV30 with TRBJ2-7, with 10 positions matching TRBD2. This CDR3 has 13 amino acids. Looked up from germline, CDR1 is GTSNPN and CDR2 is SVGIG (reference sequence). Trimming at V came to 6 bases and at J to 3 bases, leaving 5 bases not matched to a gene. Here the CDR3 reads CACRTSGYYEQYF. CDR3 nucleotide sequence: TGTGCCTGCCGGACTAGCGGTTACTACGAGCAGTACTTC. The variable domain in full, with the rest retrieved from reference TRBV30 and TRBJ2-7, is SQTIHQWPATLVQPVGSPLSLECTVEGTSNPNLYWYRQAAGRGLQLLFYSVGIGQISSEVPQNLSASRPQDRQFILSSKKLLLSDSGFYLCACRTSGYYEQYFGPGTRLTVT.